A selection of T cell receptor beta chains follows, all from one sample in a study of T cells after yellow fever vaccination. Via MiXCR, TCRdb re-called the 5' RACE reads, giving one row per CDR3 protein. The sample yields under 150,000 distinct CDR3 sequences, around 7.7% seen once. This specimen was CD4+ T cells sorted from PBMCs, taken 5 days after the yellow fever booster vaccination. The source is a man under 40 who received the YFV17D yellow fever vaccine. The CDR3 runs from the conserved cysteine through the conserved F or W. D genes are given only for firm matches. Only part of the rows carry a size: once, few, many, or a class if the clone is expanded.

j_call | d_call | v_call | clone_size | cdr3_nt | cdr3_aa
TRBJ2-1 | - | TRBV7-8 | many | TGTGCCAGCACCGAAGGGTATAATGAGCAGTTCTTC | CASTEGYNEQFF
TRBJ2-1 | - | TRBV7-2 | many | TGTGCCAGCACCCGATCAGGGGAAGCGAAGTCCTACAATGAGCAGTTCTTC | CASTRSGEAKSYNEQFF
TRBJ2-2 | - | TRBV6-5 | many | TGTGCCAGCAGTTACTCGACTGGGTTCAGGGAGCTGTTTTTT | CASSYSTGFRELFF
TRBJ2-2 | TRBD2 | TRBV29-1 | few | TGCAGCGTCCGATCGACTAGCGGGAGTTACACCGGGGAGCTGTTTTTT | CSVRSTSGSYTGELFF
TRBJ1-6 | - | TRBV5-4 | few | TGTGCCAGCAGCGTAAAAGACAGAAACTCACCCCTCCACTTT | CASSVKDRNSPLHF
TRBJ2-5 | - | TRBV24-1 | many | TGTGCCACCAGTGAGCTCAGGAGCGGGACCCAGTACTTC | CATSELRSGTQYF
TRBJ2-5 | TRBD2 | TRBV12-3/TRBV12-4 | many | TGTGCCAGCCGTGAGAGCGGGAGATGGGGTCGAGAGACCCAGTACTTC | CASRESGRWGRETQYF
TRBJ1-1 | - | TRBV29-1 | many | TGCAGCGTTGAAGGGGGGCAGCTGAACACTGAAGCTTTCTTT | CSVEGGQLNTEAFF
TRBJ2-5 | - | TRBV5-1 | - | TGCGCCAGCAGCCCGGGTGCGGTCGGTGAGACCCAGTACTTC | CASSPGAVGETQYF
TRBJ2-3 | - | TRBV5-1 | many | TGCGCCAGCAGCTCGCCAGGGGCAGATACGCAGTATTTT | CASSSPGADTQYF
TRBJ2-1 | - | TRBV20-1 | many | TGCAGTGCTAGAAGCGGGCTCGATGAGCAGTTCTTC | CSARSGLDEQFF
TRBJ2-4 | TRBD1 | TRBV12-3/TRBV12-4 | many | TGTGCCAGCAGTTCCCACGGGGACAGGGGTGGAAACATTCAGTACTTC | CASSSHGDRGGNIQYF
TRBJ2-7 | - | TRBV7-9 | - | TGTGCCAGCAGCCCCGAAGGGGATGTGCAGTACTTC | CASSPEGDVQYF
TRBJ1-5 | - | TRBV7-9 | many | TGTGCCAGCAGCCGTTCGAGGGGTTCTCAGCCCCAGCATTTT | CASSRSRGSQPQHF
TRBJ2-5 | - | TRBV15 | many | TGTGCCACCAGCAGAACCCACGGGGGCAAGGGGGAGACCCAGTACTTC | CATSRTHGGKGETQYF
TRBJ2-2 | TRBD2 | TRBV3-1 | many | TGTGCCAGCAGCCAAGATTCGCTAGCGGGAAGCGTCGGGGAGCTGTTTTTT | CASSQDSLAGSVGELFF
TRBJ2-7 | TRBD1 | TRBV9 | many | TGTGCCAGCAGCCAAGGAGGGACAGGGGGCTACGAGCAGTACTTC | CASSQGGTGGYEQYF
TRBJ2-5 | - | TRBV29-1 | many | TGCAGCGTTGAAGAATCGTTCCAGGTCCCAGGGACCCAGTACTTC | CSVEESFQVPGTQYF
TRBJ1-5 | - | TRBV2 | - | TGTGCCTTCTGTCCCCGCCGGGCCCCCCGGGACATTTTAAGGCAGCCCCAGCATTTT | CAFCPRRAPRDILRQPQHF
TRBJ1-6 | - | TRBV18 | many | TGTGCCAGCTCACCCAAGCAGGGGATGGGAAATTCACCCCTCCACTTT | CASSPKQGMGNSPLHF
TRBJ1-6 | TRBD1 | TRBV5-1 | many | TGCGCCAGCAGCTGGGACAGGCCGTATAATTCACCCCTCCACTTT | CASSWDRPYNSPLHF
TRBJ2-3 | - | TRBV5-1 | many | TGCGCCAGCAGCTCGACCTCCGGGGGAGATACGCAGTATTTT | CASSSTSGGDTQYF
TRBJ2-1 | - | TRBV11-2 | - | TGTGCCAGCAGCTTAGGACACGGGACTGAGCAGTTCTTC | CASSLGHGTEQFF
TRBJ2-1 | TRBD2 | TRBV6-2/TRBV6-3 | many | TGTGCCAGCAGTTACCTTCCCGAAGCGGGAGGAGGGTACAATGAGCAGTTCTTC | CASSYLPEAGGGYNEQFF
TRBJ2-5 | - | TRBV5-5 | many | TGTGCCAGCAGCTTGAATACAGGGAGGTCGGAGACCCAGTACTTC | CASSLNTGRSETQYF
TRBJ2-6 | TRBD1 | TRBV18 | many | TGTGCCAGCTCACCCAGACAGGGGAACGCTGGGGCCAACGTCCTGACTTTC | CASSPRQGNAGANVLTF
TRBJ2-7 | - | TRBV7-8 | few | TGTGCCAGCAGCTTTTGGCCCAGCGGTACAGCCTACGAGCAGTACTTC | CASSFWPSGTAYEQYF
TRBJ2-7 | - | TRBV5-6 | many | TGTGCCAGCAGCTTGGCGGGGCACGAGCAGTACTTC | CASSLAGHEQYF
TRBJ2-3 | - | TRBV2 | - | TGTGCCAGCGGTCACAGAGCATTCACAGATACGCAGTATTTT | CASGHRAFTDTQYF
TRBJ2-1 | - | TRBV5-1 | many | TGCGCCAGCAGCCGTAGCGGAACCTACAATGAGCAGTTCTTC | CASSRSGTYNEQFF
TRBJ2-5 | - | TRBV7-2 | many | TGTGCCAGCAGCTTATATCCAGAGACCCAGTACTTC | CASSLYPETQYF
TRBJ2-1 | - | TRBV7-9 | many | TGTGCCAGCCGGGACCAAAACAATGAGCAGTTCTTC | CASRDQNNEQFF
TRBJ2-1 | TRBD2 | TRBV5-1 | - | TGCGCCAGCAGCTTGGGAGGGGGACTAGCCCTCAATGAGCAGTTCTTC | CASSLGGGLALNEQFF
TRBJ2-5 | - | TRBV2 | many | TGTGCCAGACAAGGGTTGGACGGTCAAGAGACCCAGTACTTC | CARQGLDGQETQYF
TRBJ2-6 | - | TRBV30 | many | TGTGCCTGGAGATTCGAGGGGTCGTGGTCTGGGGCCAACGTCCTGACTTTC | CAWRFEGSWSGANVLTF
TRBJ2-3 | - | TRBV27 | many | TGTGCCAGCAGTTTAACGGCAGGCACCACAGATACGCAGTATTTT | CASSLTAGTTDTQYF
TRBJ2-1 | - | TRBV12-3/TRBV12-4 | many | TGTGCCAGCAGCCGTGGCCTCGGGGGCGATGAGCAGTTCTTC | CASSRGLGGDEQFF
TRBJ2-7 | TRBD1 | TRBV6-2/TRBV6-3 | - | TGTGCCAGCAGCCGGGACAGATACGAGCAGTACTTC | CASSRDRYEQYF
TRBJ2-5 | - | TRBV29-1 | many | TGCAGCGTTGACGAGGGGGGGATGACCCAGTACTTC | CSVDEGGMTQYF
TRBJ2-1 | - | TRBV5-1 | few | TGCGCCAGCAGCCGGGAACCTGAGGTCTACAATGAGCAGTTCTTC | CASSREPEVYNEQFF
TRBJ2-5 | TRBD2 | TRBV25-1 | many | TGTGCCAGCAGTACATCTAGCGGGAGGGAGGAAGAGACCCAGTACTTC | CASSTSSGREEETQYF
TRBJ2-1 | - | TRBV7-3 | many | TGTGCCAGCAGCTTATCATATCGAGGGCTGGAGCACAATGAGCAGTTCTTC | CASSLSYRGLEHNEQFF
TRBJ1-2 | TRBD1 | TRBV7-2 | many | TGTGCCAGCCTCGCCCAGGGGGCTGTGGGTGGCTACACCTTC | CASLAQGAVGGYTF